This T cell receptor (beta chain) was sequenced for a study of identical twins. General observations from the study: Part of the zero-insertion signal could reflect confounding by invariant MAIT and iNKT cells.

The CDR3 has 15 residues. The germline CDR1 and CDR2 sequences are LGHNA and YNFKEQ. V was clipped by 1 base and J by 1 base, with 10 bases between them. MiXCR, run by TCRdb on the 5' RACE reads, gives a single entry per CDR3 protein. This sample yields a few hundred thousand distinct CDR3 sequences, of which under 20% are seen a single time; approximately 12% belongs to the top ten. This clonotype turned up a few times. The antigen is undetermined. The chain joins TRBV4-2 to TRBJ1-1, with D maybe TRBD1 (6 bases). This clonotype was obtained from a man aged 50-60 years in good health. Source material: naive T cells sorted from blood. The CDR3 loop reads CASSQVGRGNTEAFF. The CDR3 DNA is TGTGCCAGCAGCCAAGTGGGCAGGGGGAACACTGAAGCTTTCTTT.